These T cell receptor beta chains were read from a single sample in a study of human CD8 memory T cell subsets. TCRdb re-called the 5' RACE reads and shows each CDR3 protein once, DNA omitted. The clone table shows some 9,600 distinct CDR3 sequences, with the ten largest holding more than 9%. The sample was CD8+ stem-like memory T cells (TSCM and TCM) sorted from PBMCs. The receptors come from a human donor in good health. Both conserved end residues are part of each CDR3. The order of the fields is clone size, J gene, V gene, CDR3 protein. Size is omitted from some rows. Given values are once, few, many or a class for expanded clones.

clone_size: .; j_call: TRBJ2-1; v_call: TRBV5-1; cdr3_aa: CASSQGLAVNEQFF
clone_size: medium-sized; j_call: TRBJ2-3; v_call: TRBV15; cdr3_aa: CATSRDRGGDTQYF
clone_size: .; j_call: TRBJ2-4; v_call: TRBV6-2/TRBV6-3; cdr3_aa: CASSYSLIGRTYIQYF
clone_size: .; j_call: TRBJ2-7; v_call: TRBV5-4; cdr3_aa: CASSLGEYYEQYF
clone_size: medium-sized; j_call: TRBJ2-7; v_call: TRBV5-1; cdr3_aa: CASSQAPGDPEQYF
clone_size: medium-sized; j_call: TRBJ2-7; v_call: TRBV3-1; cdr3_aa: CASSQGPALTYEQYF
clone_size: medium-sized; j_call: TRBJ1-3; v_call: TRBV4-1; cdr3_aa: CASSPVEAGNTIYF
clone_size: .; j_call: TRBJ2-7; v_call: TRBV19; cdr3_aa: CASSIGVDSSYEQYF
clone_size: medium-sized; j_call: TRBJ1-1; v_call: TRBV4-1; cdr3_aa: CASSFTSPGQGVFGTEAFF
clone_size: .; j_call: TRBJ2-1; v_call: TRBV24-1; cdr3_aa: CATSDYTGSSYNEQFF
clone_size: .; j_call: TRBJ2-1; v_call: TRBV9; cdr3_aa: CASSGTSGYNEQFF
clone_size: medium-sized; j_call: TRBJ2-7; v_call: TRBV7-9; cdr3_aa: CASSLGRGEQYF
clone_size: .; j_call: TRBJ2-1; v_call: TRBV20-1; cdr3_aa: CSASPSGGLNYNEQFF
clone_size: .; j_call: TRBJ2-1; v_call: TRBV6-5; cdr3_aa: CASSRVASWYNEQFF
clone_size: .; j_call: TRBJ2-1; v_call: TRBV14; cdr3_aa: CASSQFQGYNEQFF
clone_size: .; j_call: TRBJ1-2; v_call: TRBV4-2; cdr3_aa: CASSQPGSSLYGYTF
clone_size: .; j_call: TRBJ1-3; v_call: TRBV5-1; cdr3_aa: CASSLDLLGVGNTIYF
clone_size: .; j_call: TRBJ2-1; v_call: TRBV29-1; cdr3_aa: CSVEKTRLAVWNEQFF
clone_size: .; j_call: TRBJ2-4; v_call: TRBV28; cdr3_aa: CASSPPGERGNIQYF
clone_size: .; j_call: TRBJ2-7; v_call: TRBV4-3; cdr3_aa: CASSQRLVYEQGTDEQYF
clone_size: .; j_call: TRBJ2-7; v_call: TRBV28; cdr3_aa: CASSPRQGPLYEQYF
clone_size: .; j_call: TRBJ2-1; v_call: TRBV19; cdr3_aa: CASSILAGLYNEQFF
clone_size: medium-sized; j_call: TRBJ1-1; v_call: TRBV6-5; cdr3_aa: CASSYSGANTEAFF
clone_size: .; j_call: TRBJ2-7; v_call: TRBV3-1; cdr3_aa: CASSQVSGGNEQYF
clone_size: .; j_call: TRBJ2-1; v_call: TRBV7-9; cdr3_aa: CASTQVGDPGGQFF
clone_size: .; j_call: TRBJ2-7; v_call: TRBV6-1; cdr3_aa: CASSEDPRLKSGGPQEQYF
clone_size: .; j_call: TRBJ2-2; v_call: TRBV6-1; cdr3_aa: CASSPLGGLFWELFF
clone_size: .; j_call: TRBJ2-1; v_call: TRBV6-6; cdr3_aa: CASSPTYNEQFF
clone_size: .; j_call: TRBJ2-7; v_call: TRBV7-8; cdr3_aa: CASREARLSEQYF
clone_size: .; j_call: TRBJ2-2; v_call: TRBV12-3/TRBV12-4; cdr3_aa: CASSLSPTGELFF
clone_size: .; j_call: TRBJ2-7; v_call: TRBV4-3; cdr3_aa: CASSQATQGYEQYF
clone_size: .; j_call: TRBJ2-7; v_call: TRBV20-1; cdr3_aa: CSVRTIESGDAREQYF
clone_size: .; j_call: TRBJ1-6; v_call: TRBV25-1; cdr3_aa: CASSESGSPLHF
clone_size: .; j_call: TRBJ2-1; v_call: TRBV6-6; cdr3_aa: CASSYVGKYNEQFF
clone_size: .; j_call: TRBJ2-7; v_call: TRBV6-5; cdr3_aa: CASSQDSGGSYEQYF
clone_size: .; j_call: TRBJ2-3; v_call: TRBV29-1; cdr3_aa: CSVPQGYTQYF
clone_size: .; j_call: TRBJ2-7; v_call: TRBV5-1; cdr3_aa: CASSHQGTGPLDEQYF
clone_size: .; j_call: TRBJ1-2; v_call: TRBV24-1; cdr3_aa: CATSEQDGFYGYTF
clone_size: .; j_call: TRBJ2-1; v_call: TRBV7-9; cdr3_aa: CASSLARLERGNQFF
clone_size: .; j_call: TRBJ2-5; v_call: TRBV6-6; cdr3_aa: CASRKQGSGETQYF
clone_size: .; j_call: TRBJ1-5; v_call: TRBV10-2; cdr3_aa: CASSDFGASNQPQHF
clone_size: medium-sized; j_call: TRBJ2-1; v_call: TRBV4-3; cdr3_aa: CASSAVSSSTPAYNEQFF
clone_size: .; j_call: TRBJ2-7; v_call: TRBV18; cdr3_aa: CASSPEGRTTSYEQYF
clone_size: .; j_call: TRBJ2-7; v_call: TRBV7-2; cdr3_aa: CASSLEDIQNYEQYF
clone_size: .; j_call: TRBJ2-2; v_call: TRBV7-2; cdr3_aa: CASSFTGGSSGELFF
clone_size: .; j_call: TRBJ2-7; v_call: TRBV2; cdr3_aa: CASSEGQSYEQYF
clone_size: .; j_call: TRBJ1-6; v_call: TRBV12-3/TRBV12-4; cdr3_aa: CASRGQGGSPLHF
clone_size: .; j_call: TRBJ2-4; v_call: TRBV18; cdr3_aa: CASSPIGQGESLAKNIQYF
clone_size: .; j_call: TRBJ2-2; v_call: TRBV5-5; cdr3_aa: CASSFFHNTGELFF
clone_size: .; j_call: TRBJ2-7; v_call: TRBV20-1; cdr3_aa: CSARTRDSLYEQYF